This T cell receptor (beta chain) is from a study of response to subunit inactivated influenza vaccine. About this clonotype: Its antigen is as yet unknown.

Germline V gene data show CDR1 as MNHEY and CDR2 as SVGAGI. V shed 0 bases and J 6 bases; nucleotides not matched to a gene: 9. The CDR3 has 16 residues. Study-wide results and caveats: Authors suggested few new T cells are recruited by each seasonal influenza vaccination.

In TCRdb, the RT-PCR reads were re-called with MiXCR into one record per CDR3 protein. The sample holds about 620,000 distinct CDR3 sequences; roughly 12% are singletons and the top ten take 10% to 13%. The V call is TRBV6-5, the J call TRBJ2-7; 9 bases fit TRBD2. Sequences were derived from PBMCs from blood, sampled on the day of vaccination. The source is a man in his fifties who received an inactivated influenza vaccine. Here the CDR3 DNA reads TGTGCCAGCAGTTACTCTTCTATTAGCGGGAGTGGCGAGCAGTACTTC. Its translation: CASSYSSISGSGEQYF.